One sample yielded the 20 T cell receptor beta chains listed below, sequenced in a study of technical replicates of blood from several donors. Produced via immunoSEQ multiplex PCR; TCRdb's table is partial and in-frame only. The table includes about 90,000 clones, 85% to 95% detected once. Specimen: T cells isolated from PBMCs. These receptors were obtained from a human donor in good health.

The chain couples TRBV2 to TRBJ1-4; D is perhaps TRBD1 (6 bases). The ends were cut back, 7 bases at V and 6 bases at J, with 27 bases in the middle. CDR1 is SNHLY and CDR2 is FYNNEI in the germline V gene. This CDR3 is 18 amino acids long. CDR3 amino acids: CASTGYQITGRGHEKLFF. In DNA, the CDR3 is TGTGCCAGCACTGGATATCAAATCACGGGCAGGGGTCATGAAAAACTGTTTTTT.

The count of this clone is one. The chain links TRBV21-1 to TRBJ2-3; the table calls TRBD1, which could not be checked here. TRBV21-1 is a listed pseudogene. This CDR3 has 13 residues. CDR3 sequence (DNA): TGTGCCTGTGGGGACATCCCTCCGGATACGCAGTATTTT. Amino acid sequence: CACGDIPPDTQYF.

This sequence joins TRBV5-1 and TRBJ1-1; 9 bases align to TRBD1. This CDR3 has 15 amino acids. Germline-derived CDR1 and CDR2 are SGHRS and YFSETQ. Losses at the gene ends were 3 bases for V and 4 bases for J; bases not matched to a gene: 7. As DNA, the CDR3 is TGCGCCAGCAGCTCGCGGACAGGGGTGAGCACTGAAGCTTTCTTT. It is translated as CASSSRTGVSTEAFF.

The CDR3 spells CSVDKQFNEQFF. As DNA, the CDR3 is TGCAGCGTTGATAAACAGTTCAATGAGCAGTTCTTC. V usage is TRBV29-1 and J usage is TRBJ2-1; unclear D gene. The CDR3 loop spans 12 amino acids. The V gene's germline CDR1 is SQVTM and CDR2 ANQGSEA. Deletions cut 3 bases from V and 6 bases from J, with 9 bases between.

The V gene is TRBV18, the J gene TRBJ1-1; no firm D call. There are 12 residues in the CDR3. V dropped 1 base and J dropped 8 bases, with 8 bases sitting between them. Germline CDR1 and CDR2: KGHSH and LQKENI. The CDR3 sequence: CASSPRPREAFF. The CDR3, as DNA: TGTGCCAGCTCACCACGGCCAAGAGAAGCTTTCTTT.

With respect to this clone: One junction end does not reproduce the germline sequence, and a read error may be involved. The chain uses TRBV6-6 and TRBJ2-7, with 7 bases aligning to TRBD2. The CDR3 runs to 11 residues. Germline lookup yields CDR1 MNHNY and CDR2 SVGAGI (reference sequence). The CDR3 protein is CASSSGLESNF. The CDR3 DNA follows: TGTGCCAGCAGTTCCGGACTAGAGTCGAACTTC.

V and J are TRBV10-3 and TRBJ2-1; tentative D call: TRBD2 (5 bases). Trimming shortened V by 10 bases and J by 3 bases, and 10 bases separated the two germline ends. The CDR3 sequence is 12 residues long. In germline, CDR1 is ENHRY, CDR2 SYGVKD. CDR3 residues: CATRGLYNEQFF. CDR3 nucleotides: TGTGCCACACGCGGACTCTACAATGAGCAGTTCTTC.

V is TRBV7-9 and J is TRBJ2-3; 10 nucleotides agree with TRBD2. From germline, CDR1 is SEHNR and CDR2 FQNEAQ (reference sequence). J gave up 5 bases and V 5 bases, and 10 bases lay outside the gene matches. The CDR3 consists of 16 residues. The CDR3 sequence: CASSHILRTSGDTQYF. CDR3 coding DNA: TGTGCCAGCAGCCATATTTTGAGGACTAGCGGAGATACGCAGTATTTT. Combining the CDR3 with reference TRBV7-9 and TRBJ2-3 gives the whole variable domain DTGVSQNPRHKITKRGQNVTFRCDPISEHNRLYWYRQTLGQGPEFLTYFQNEAQLEKSRLLSDRFSAERPKGSFSTLEIQRTEQGDSAMYLCASSHILRTSGDTQYFGPGTRLTVL.

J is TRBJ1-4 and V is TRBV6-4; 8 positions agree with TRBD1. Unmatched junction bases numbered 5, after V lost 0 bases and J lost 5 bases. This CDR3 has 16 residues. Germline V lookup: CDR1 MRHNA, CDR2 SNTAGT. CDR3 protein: CASSDSRTGLNEKLFF. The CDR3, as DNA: TGTGCCAGCAGTGACTCAAGGACAGGGCTAAATGAAAAACTGTTTTTT.

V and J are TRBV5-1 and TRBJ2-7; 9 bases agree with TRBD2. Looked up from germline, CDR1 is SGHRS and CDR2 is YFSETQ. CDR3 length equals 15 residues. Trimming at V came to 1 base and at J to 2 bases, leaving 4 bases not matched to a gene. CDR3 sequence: CASSLWASGAYEQYF. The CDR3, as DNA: TGCGCCAGCAGCTTGTGGGCTAGCGGGGCCTACGAGCAGTACTTC. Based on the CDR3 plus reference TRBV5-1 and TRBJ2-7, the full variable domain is KAGVTQTPRYLIKTRGQQVTLSCSPISGHRSVSWYQQTPGQGLQFLFEYFSETQRNKGNFPGRFSGRQFSNSRSEMNVSTLELGDSALYLCASSLWASGAYEQYFGPGTRLTVT.

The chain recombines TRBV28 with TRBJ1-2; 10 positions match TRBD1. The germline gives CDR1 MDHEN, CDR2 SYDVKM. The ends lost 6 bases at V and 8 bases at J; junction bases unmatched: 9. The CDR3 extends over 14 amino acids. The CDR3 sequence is CASSLGTGARGYTF. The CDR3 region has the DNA TGTGCCAGCAGCTTGGGGACAGGGGCGAGGGGCTACACCTTC.

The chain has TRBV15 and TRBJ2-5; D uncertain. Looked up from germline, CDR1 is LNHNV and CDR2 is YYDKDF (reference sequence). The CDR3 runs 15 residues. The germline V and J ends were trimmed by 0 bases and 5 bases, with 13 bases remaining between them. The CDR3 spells CATSRDVTGFETQYF. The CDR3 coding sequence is TGTGCCACCAGCAGAGATGTGACCGGGTTCGAGACCCAGTACTTC.

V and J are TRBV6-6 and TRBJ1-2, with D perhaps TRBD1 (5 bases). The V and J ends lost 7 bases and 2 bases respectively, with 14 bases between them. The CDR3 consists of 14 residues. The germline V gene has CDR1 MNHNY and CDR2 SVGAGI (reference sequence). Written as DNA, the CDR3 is TGTGCCAGCACCCAGGGTCCAGGGAACTATGGCTACACCTTC. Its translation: CASTQGPGNYGYTF.

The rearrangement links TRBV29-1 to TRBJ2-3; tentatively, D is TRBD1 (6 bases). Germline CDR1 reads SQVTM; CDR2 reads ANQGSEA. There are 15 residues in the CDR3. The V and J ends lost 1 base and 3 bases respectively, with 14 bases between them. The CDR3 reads CSVEVVDRLTDTQYF. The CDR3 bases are TGCAGCGTTGAAGTTGTGGACAGATTAACAGATACGCAGTATTTT.

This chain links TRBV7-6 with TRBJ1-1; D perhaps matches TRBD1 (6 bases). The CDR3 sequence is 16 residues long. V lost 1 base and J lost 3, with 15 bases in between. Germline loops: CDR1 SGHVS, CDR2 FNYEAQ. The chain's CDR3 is CASSLDRGRGYTEAFF. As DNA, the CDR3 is TGTGCCAGCAGCTTAGATCGTGGCAGGGGATACACTGAAGCTTTCTTT. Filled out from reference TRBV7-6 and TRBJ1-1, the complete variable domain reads GAGVSQSPRYKVTKRGQDVALRCDPISGHVSLYWYRQALGQGPEFLTYFNYEAQQDKSGLPNDRFSAERPEGSISTLTIQRTEQRDSAMYRCASSLDRGRGYTEAFFGQGTRLTVV.

The CDR3 sequence: CAWTVLNTEAFF. The CDR3 DNA reads TGTGCCTGGACGGTGCTTAACACTGAAGCTTTCTTT. The genes are TRBV30 and TRBJ1-1, with D unclear. The germline V gene has CDR1 GTSNPN and CDR2 SVGIG (reference sequence). This CDR3 spans 12 amino acids. V was clipped by 4 bases and J by 2 bases, with 8 bases between them.

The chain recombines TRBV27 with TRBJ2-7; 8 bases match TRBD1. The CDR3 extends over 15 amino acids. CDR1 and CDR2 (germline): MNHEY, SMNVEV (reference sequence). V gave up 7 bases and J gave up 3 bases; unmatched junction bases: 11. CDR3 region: CASTRIGQGLYEQYF. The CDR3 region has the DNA TGTGCCAGCACCCGAATTGGACAGGGACTCTACGAGCAGTACTTC.

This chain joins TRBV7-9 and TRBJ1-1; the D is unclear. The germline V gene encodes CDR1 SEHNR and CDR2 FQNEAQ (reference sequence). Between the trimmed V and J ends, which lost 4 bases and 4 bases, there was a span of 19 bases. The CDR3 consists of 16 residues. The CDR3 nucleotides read TGTGCCAGCAGCTCCCGCTCTTTAGCAGGAGGCACTGAAGCTTTCTTT. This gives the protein CASSSRSLAGGTEAFF.

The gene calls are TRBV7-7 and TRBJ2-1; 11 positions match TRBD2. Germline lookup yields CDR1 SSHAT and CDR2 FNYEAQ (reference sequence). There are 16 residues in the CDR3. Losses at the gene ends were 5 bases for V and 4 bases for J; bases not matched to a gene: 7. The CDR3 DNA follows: TGTGCCAGCAGCGCCGACCTAGCGGGAGGATACAATGAGCAGTTCTTC. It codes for CASSADLAGGYNEQFF. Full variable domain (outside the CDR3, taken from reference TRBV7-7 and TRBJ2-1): GAGVSQSPRYKVTKRGQDVTLRCDPISSHATLYWYQQALGQGPEFLTYFNYEAQPDKSGLPSDRFSAERPEGSISTLTIQRTEQRDSAMYRCASSADLAGGYNEQFFGPGTRLTVL.

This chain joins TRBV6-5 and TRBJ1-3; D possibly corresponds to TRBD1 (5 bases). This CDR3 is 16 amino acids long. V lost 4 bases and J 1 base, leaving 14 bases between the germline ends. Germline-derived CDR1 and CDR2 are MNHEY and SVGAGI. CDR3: CASSSDSYVSGNTIYF. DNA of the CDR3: TGTGCCAGCAGTTCCGACAGTTATGTGTCTGGAAACACCATATATTTT.